The next 28 T cell receptor beta chains were all read from a single sample in a study of cytomegalovirus exposure and HLA in healthy donors (dated by TCRdb to 2016 to 2017). Library prep was done by the immunoSEQ multiplex PCR assay. For the multiplex PCR, a mixture combining 60 forward primers for TCR Vbeta segments and 13 reverse primers for TCR Jbeta segments was used. Entries here come from immuneACCESS through TCRdb and include only in-frame sequences with V and J called. Some clones fail to appear in such tables; in the studies checked, an unresolved V gene covers under half of the shortfall, and the cause of the remainder is unknown. This sample lists 100,000 to 150,000 clones; about 80% were detected once. Under 9.5% of the sample is taken by the ten largest. Sequencing was performed on PBMCs. The receptors were sampled from a woman between 45 and 65 years old in good health and CMV-seropositive.

This clone has just one count. The chain carries TRBV5-1 and TRBJ2-7; 9 bases agree with TRBD1. The CDR3 runs to 15 residues. The germline V gene encodes CDR1 SGHRS and CDR2 YFSETQ. V lost 4 bases and J lost 2; bases outside the gene matches: 7. The CDR3 sequence: CASSEGQGVTYEQYF. The CDR3 DNA reads TGCGCCAGCAGCGAGGGACAGGGAGTCACCTACGAGCAGTACTTC.

The CDR3 spells CASSQNHGQAETQYF. The DNA for the CDR3 is TGTGCCAGCAGCCAAAACCATGGACAGGCGGAGACCCAGTACTTC. The chain couples TRBV14 to TRBJ2-5, with 7 bases fitting TRBD1. With V trimmed by 2 bases and J by 5 bases, 8 bases remained unmatched. This CDR3 region has 15 residues. Germline assignment: CDR1 SGHDN and CDR2 FVKESK.

The chain joins TRBV7-2 to TRBJ2-7, with 8 bases fitting TRBD2. Per germline, CDR1 SGHTA and CDR2 FQGNSA. J gave up 2 bases and V 1 base, and 4 bases lay outside the gene matches. The CDR3 is 15 residues long. The CDR3 DNA reads as TGTGCCAGCAGCTTAGGGGACGGGGGGGCCTACGAGCAGTACTTC. Encoded protein: CASSLGDGGAYEQYF.

The chain couples TRBV9 to TRBJ2-7, with D unresolved. This CDR3 has 15 amino acids. The V gene's germline CDR1 is SGDLS and CDR2 YYNGEE. Trimming took off 0 bases at V and 0 bases at J, with 10 bases between the two ends. Written as DNA, the CDR3 is TGTGCCAGCAGCGTAGCAGGATCTGCCTCCTACGAGCAGTACTTC. Translated, it gives CASSVAGSASYEQYF.

J is TRBJ1-2 and V is TRBV6-6; D gene uncertain. V lost 4 bases and J lost 8, with 11 bases in between. Per the germline V gene, CDR1 is MNHNY and CDR2 is SVGAGI (reference sequence). The CDR3 loop spans 12 amino acids. CDR3 coding DNA: TGTGCCAGCAGTTTACTCCTGCCAGGCTACACCTTC. It encodes CASSLLLPGYTF.

The rearrangement links TRBV6-6 to TRBJ2-7, with D uncertain. CDR1 and CDR2 from the germline V gene are MNHNY and SVGAGI (reference sequence). The CDR3 covers 14 residues. V lost 6 bases and J lost 5, with 17 bases in between. DNA for the CDR3: TGTGCCAGCAGCCCCGCCACGGTCCCCGACGAGCAGTACTTC. Its translation is CASSPATVPDEQYF.

V usage is TRBV9 and J usage is TRBJ2-7; 8 nucleotides agree with TRBD1. There are 17 residues in the CDR3. Germline trimming cut 0 bases from V and 4 bases from J; bases unmatched to any gene: 12. Germline V gives CDR1 SGDLS, CDR2 YYNGEE. CDR3 bases: TGTGCCAGCAGCGTAGCTACATCTGGGACAGGCTCTTACGAGCAGTACTTC. It is translated as CASSVATSGTGSYEQYF.

The J gene is TRBJ2-1, the V gene TRBV12-1; the table's D call, TRBD2, was not checked against the DNA. TRBV12-1 is annotated as a pseudogene. This CDR3 is built from 15 residues. CDR3 sequence (DNA): TGTGCCAGCAGCTGGGGACTAGCGGGACTAAATGAGCAGTTCTTC. It translates to CASSWGLAGLNEQFF.

The chain couples TRBV19 to TRBJ1-1, with TRBD1 matching over 10 bases. Germline assignment: CDR1 LNHDA and CDR2 SQIVND (reference sequence). CDR3 length: 15 residues. V lost 5 bases, J lost 4 bases, and 7 bases stayed unmatched. This CDR3 is CASSARQGAGTEAFF. The CDR3 region has the DNA TGTGCCAGTAGTGCAAGACAGGGGGCAGGCACTGAAGCTTTCTTT.

The table lists this clone with a count of one. This chain connects TRBV7-2 to TRBJ2-3; D may be TRBD2 (5 bases). The CDR3 is 13 residues long. V dropped 3 bases and J dropped 5 bases, with 9 bases sitting between them. CDR1 is SGHTA, CDR2 FQGNSA, per germline. The CDR3 DNA reads TGTGCCAGCAGCTTCAGCGGTGGAGATACGCAGTATTTT. This translates into CASSFSGGDTQYF.

This clone was observed a handful of times. The chain carries TRBV30 and TRBJ2-2, with 7 positions matching TRBD2. Losses at the gene ends were 4 bases for V and 5 bases for J; bases not matched to a gene: 7. Per germline, CDR1 GTSNPN and CDR2 SVGIG (reference sequence). The CDR3 contains 14 residues. The CDR3 reads CAWTLGRGTGELFF. The CDR3 DNA is TGTGCCTGGACCCTCGGGCGGGGGACCGGGGAGCTGTTTTTT. Full variable domain (outside the CDR3, taken from reference TRBV30 and TRBJ2-2): SQTIHQWPATLVQPVGSPLSLECTVEGTSNPNLYWYRQAAGRGLQLLFYSVGIGQISSEVPQNLSASRPQDRQFILSSKKLLLSDSGFYLCAWTLGRGTGELFFGEGSRLTVL.

The V and J genes are TRBV5-1 and TRBJ1-5; D uncertain. Trimming pared 1 base from V and 2 bases from J, leaving 10 bases between. This CDR3 is 15 amino acids long. Germline V gene lookup returns CDR1 SGHRS and CDR2 YFSETQ. In DNA form, the CDR3 reads TGCGCCAGCAGCTTGAGTCCCTCGGGCAATCAGCCCCAGCATTTT. As protein: CASSLSPSGNQPQHF.

V gene TRBV4-3 combines with J gene TRBJ2-3; 10 positions match TRBD2. This CDR3 region has 17 residues. CDR1 is LGHNA and CDR2 is YSLEER in the germline V gene. The V and J ends lost 4 bases and 3 bases, in that order; junction bases with no gene match: 10. CDR3 sequence (DNA): TGCGCCAGCAGCCGCCAGAGCGGGGGGGCCGCGACAGATACGCAGTATTTT. Translated: CASSRQSGGAATDTQYF.

The CDR3 is CASSLQGGDYEQYF. The CDR3 DNA follows: TGTGCCAGCAGCCTCCAAGGAGGGGACTACGAGCAGTACTTC. The chain has TRBV5-5 and TRBJ2-7; a possible D gene is TRBD2 (6 bases). V dropped 4 bases and J dropped 3 bases, with 14 bases sitting between them. CDR1 is SGHKS, CDR2 YYEKEE, per germline (reference sequence). The CDR3 totals 14 residues.

The chain joins TRBV5-1 to TRBJ1-2, with D perhaps matching TRBD1 (5 bases). V shed 1 base and J shed 4 bases, with 17 bases lying between them. CDR1 and CDR2 from the germline V gene are SGHRS and YFSETQ. CDR3 length: 16 residues. The CDR3 DNA reads TGCGCCAGCAGCTTGTCCCCCCTGCAGGGTCTCTATGGCTACACCTTC. Protein: CASSLSPLQGLYGYTF.

The chain recombines TRBV19 with TRBJ2-2; 11 bases fit TRBD2. The CDR3 runs 16 residues. The V segment lost 3 bases and the J segment 5 bases; nucleotides outside the gene matches: 5. CDR1 and CDR2 (germline): LNHDA, SQIVND (reference sequence). The CDR3 DNA sequence: TGTGCCAGTAGTATCGTACTAGCGGGGGTTACCGGGGAGCTGTTTTTT. Its translation is CASSIVLAGVTGELFF.

V usage is TRBV20-1 and J usage is TRBJ2-5, with D uncertain. Per the germline V gene, CDR1 is DFQATT and CDR2 is SNEGSKA (reference sequence). This CDR3 has 11 residues. Between the trimmed V and J ends, which lost 7 bases and 5 bases, there was a span of 11 bases. CDR3 nucleotides: TGCAGTGTCAGGTTTATGGAGACCCAGTACTTC. Translated, it gives CSVRFMETQYF.

This clone came up a few times. The rearrangement uses TRBV27 and TRBJ1-6, with 7 positions matching TRBD1. The CDR3 runs 14 residues. Germline V CDR1 and CDR2: MNHEY, SMNVEV (reference sequence). V lost 2 bases and J lost 8; bases outside the gene matches: 3. This CDR3 is CASSLQGVHSPLHF. The CDR3 region has the DNA TGTGCCAGCAGTTTACAGGGGGTTCATTCACCCCTCCACTTT.

The J gene is TRBJ1-1, the V gene TRBV5-1, with D tentatively TRBD1 (5 bases). Germline assignment: CDR1 SGHRS and CDR2 YFSETQ. The CDR3 has 14 amino acids. Trimming stripped 4 bases from V and 5 bases from J, with 15 bases between. As DNA, the CDR3 is TGCGCCAGCAGCCTTAACAGCGGGGGAACTGAAGCTTTCTTT. Encoded protein: CASSLNSGGTEAFF.

The chain links TRBV7-9 to TRBJ1-4; D might be TRBD1 (5 bases). CDR3 length: 14 residues. From germline, CDR1 is SEHNR and CDR2 FQNEAQ (reference sequence). Trimming took off 5 bases at V and 5 bases at J, with 12 bases between the two ends. The CDR3 coding sequence is TGTGCCAGCAGCGTACAGGCTTGGAATGAAAAACTGTTTTTT. As protein: CASSVQAWNEKLFF.

The chain carries TRBV6-1 and TRBJ1-2, with D perhaps matching TRBD1 (5 bases). V was pared by 0 bases and J by 2 bases, with 7 bases between. CDR3 size: 14 residues. CDR1 is MNHNS and CDR2 is SASEGT in the germline V gene. The CDR3 spells CASSEAYRNYGYTF. The CDR3 coding sequence is TGTGCCAGCAGTGAAGCGTACAGGAACTATGGCTACACCTTC.

The count of this clone is one. The chain has TRBV4-3 and TRBJ2-7; weak D call: TRBD2 (6 bases). This CDR3 is built from 16 residues. Germline CDR1 is LGHNA and CDR2 is YSLEER. V was pared by 4 bases and J by 0 bases, with 16 bases between. CDR3 protein: CASSRGAVRSSYEQYF. The CDR3 DNA follows: TGCGCCAGCAGCCGCGGGGCGGTGCGGAGCTCCTACGAGCAGTACTTC.

The chain is built from TRBV28 and TRBJ1-6, with D tentatively TRBD1 (5 bases). Germline-derived CDR1 and CDR2 are MDHEN and SYDVKM. Trimming took 8 bases from V and 7 from J, leaving 15 bases between them. The CDR3 loop spans 14 amino acids. The CDR3 DNA reads as TGTGCCAGCGCTTTAAACGGGGGGAATTCACCCCTCCACTTT. Its protein is CASALNGGNSPLHF.

V is TRBV21-1 and J is TRBJ1-5; the table names TRBD1, a call not compared with the DNA. TRBV21-1 is deemed a pseudogene. The CDR3 totals 17 residues. The CDR3 protein is CPPPPGQGALSNQPQHF. CDR3 DNA: TGTCCTCCGCCACCCGGTCAGGGGGCTCTGAGCAATCAGCCCCAGCATTTT.

There are a few counts of this clone. The V call is TRBV4-3, the J call TRBJ1-4; 7 bases align to TRBD1. V was clipped by 0 bases and J by 3 bases; unmatched bases: 1. The CDR3 totals 15 residues. The germline V gene encodes CDR1 LGHNA and CDR2 YSLEER. This CDR3 reads CASSQDTGANEKLFF. In DNA, the CDR3 is TGCGCCAGCAGCCAAGACACAGGGGCTAATGAAAAACTGTTTTTT.

CDR3 amino acids: CASEQGGDYGYTF. Written as DNA, the CDR3 is TGTGCCAGTGAACAGGGAGGGGACTATGGCTACACCTTC. The chain has TRBV19 and TRBJ1-2; D is possibly TRBD1 (6 bases). Per the germline V gene, CDR1 is LNHDA and CDR2 is SQIVND (reference sequence). The V end lost 8 bases, the J end lost 3 bases, and 13 bases lay between the germline ends. The CDR3 length is 13 residues.

The CDR3 DNA reads as TGTGCCAGCAGTTATACTAGCGGGGGGGAAGGTGAGCAGTTCTTC. Translating it yields CASSYTSGGEGEQFF. The gene calls are TRBV2 and TRBJ2-1, with 13 bases fitting TRBD2. Trimming took 5 bases from V and 9 from J; bases not matched to a gene: 7. The CDR3 has 15 residues. From germline, CDR1 is SNHLY and CDR2 FYNNEI.

The chain recombines TRBV5-4 with TRBJ2-3; a possible D gene is TRBD1 (5 bases). Germline V gene lookup returns CDR1 SGHNT and CDR2 YYREEE (reference sequence). V lost 0 bases and J 1 base, leaving 9 bases between the germline ends. This CDR3 spans 15 amino acids. CDR3 nucleotide sequence: TGTGCCAGCAGCTTGGAGACAGCCGGCACAGATACGCAGTATTTT. The encoded protein is CASSLETAGTDTQYF.